What follows are 19 T cell receptor beta chains derived from one specimen sequenced in a study of T cell repertoires in cytomegalovirus infection (dated by TCRdb to between 2018 and 2020). The instrument given in TCRdb is Illumina HiSeq 1500. The public reads were quality trimmed at Q25 with fastp and then assembled into clones with MiXCR by TCRdb, keeping productive beta chains. Every distinct CDR3 protein forms one entry, paired with its most common genes and DNA. This sample has approximately 500,000 distinct CDR3 sequences in its table, and approximately 15% of those were observed once. The leading ten clones occupy about 24% of the sample. The sample comprised CD8+ T cells from PBMCs. The receptors shown here come from a human donor in good health (CMV status not recorded). Some clones in this sample may be carry-over from other donors' samples.

This clonotype was picked up many times. The chain joins TRBV7-9 to TRBJ2-5; D gene ambiguous. The germline CDR1 and CDR2 sequences are SEHNR and FQNEAQ (reference sequence). The CDR3 covers 15 residues. Trimming shortened V by 5 bases and J by 3 bases, and 16 bases separated the two germline ends. In nucleotides, the CDR3 is TGTGCCAGCAGCCCCCCGGATGGTTACAAAGAGACCCAGTACTTC. Translating it yields CASSPPDGYKETQYF.

This clonotype has at least ten counts. This chain uses TRBV4-1 with TRBJ2-5; the match to TRBD2 covers 11 bases. The CDR3 runs to 18 residues. CDR1 is MGHRA, CDR2 YSYEKL, per germline. Trimming removed 1 base from V and 1 base from J; junction bases left unmatched: 8. The CDR3 DNA reads as TGCGCCAGCAGCCAAGGGTGGCTAGCGGGGGGATCCCAAGAGACCCAGTACTTC. It is translated as CASSQGWLAGGSQETQYF.

At least ten counts were recorded for this clonotype. V and J are TRBV5-4 and TRBJ1-1; unclear D gene. Per germline, CDR1 SGHNT and CDR2 YYREEE (reference sequence). CDR3 length equals 14 residues. Trimming shortened V by 0 bases and J by 1 base, and 7 bases separated the two germline ends. CDR3 residues: CASSLGPRNTEAFF. CDR3 DNA sequence: TGTGCCAGCAGCTTGGGTCCGCGGAACACTGAAGCTTTCTTT. The entire variable domain, with the rest obtained from reference TRBV5-4 and TRBJ1-1, is as follows: ETGVTQSPTHLIKTRGQQVTLRCSSQSGHNTVSWYQQALGQGPQFIFQYYREEENGRGNFPPRFSGLQFPNYSSELNVNALELDDSALYLCASSLGPRNTEAFFGQGTRLTVV.

This clonotype was counted many times. CDR3 protein: CASSSTSGEDTQYF. As DNA, the CDR3 is TGTGCCAGCAGTTCAACCTCAGGGGAAGATACGCAGTATTTT. J is TRBJ2-3 and V is TRBV27, with a tentative D call TRBD1 (6 bases). V was shortened by 4 bases and J by 5 bases, with 13 bases between the two germline ends. CDR3 length: 14 amino acids. CDR1 and CDR2 (germline): MNHEY, SMNVEV (reference sequence).

This clonotype was recorded a few times. The chain links TRBV9 to TRBJ1-2; a possible D gene is TRBD1 (6 bases). Germline CDR1 is SGDLS and CDR2 is YYNGEE. V was shortened by 4 bases and J by 7 bases, with 26 bases between the two germline ends. The CDR3 is 17 amino acids. CDR3 bases: TGTGCCAGCAGCCTAGGGGGGGAAGGTCTCCCGAGGAGTGGCTACACCTTC. It codes for CASSLGGEGLPRSGYTF.

This clonotype was seen repeatedly, ten times or more. The chain has TRBV7-2 and TRBJ2-7; 7 bases are a match to TRBD1. V shed 2 bases, J shed 3 bases, and the junction held 7 bases outside the gene matches. The CDR3 has 15 residues. The germline V gene has CDR1 SGHTA and CDR2 FQGNSA. CDR3 nucleotide sequence: TGTGCCAGCAGCTTACCCACAGGGGCCCTCTACGAGCAGTACTTC. This sequence encodes CASSLPTGALYEQYF.

The V and J genes are TRBV20-1 and TRBJ1-1; D uncertain. CDR3 size: 15 residues. V was pared by 5 bases and J by 2 bases, with 18 bases between. CDR1 and CDR2 (germline): DFQATT, SNEGSKA (reference sequence). CDR3 sequence reads: CSAPDGVERNTEAFF. The CDR3 nucleotides are TGCAGTGCTCCAGACGGGGTCGAACGAAACACTGAAGCTTTCTTT.

This clonotype occurred many times. This chain links TRBV2 with TRBJ1-2, with D uncertain. This CDR3 contains 10 residues. Germline V gene sequence: CDR1 SNHLY, CDR2 FYNNEI. The germline V and J ends were trimmed by 7 bases and 8 bases, with 8 bases remaining between them. CDR3 DNA: TGTGCCAGCAACGGGAGGGGCTACACCTTC. As protein: CASNGRGYTF. The full variable domain, in which reference TRBV2 and TRBJ1-2 provide the parts outside the CDR3, is EPEVTQTPSHQVTQMGQEVILRCVPISNHLYFYWYRQILGQKVEFLVSFYNNEISEKSEIFDDQFSVERPDGSNFTLKIRSTKLEDSAMYFCASNGRGYTFGSGTRLTVV.

This clonotype was detected ten times or more. J is TRBJ2-7 and V is TRBV7-8; tentative D call: TRBD1 (5 bases). There are 14 residues in the CDR3. Trimming shortened V by 2 bases and J by 0 bases, and 8 bases separated the two germline ends. Germline assignment: CDR1 SGHVS and CDR2 FQNEAQ. The CDR3 region has the DNA TGTGCCAGCAGCTTACAGGGAAGCTCCTACGAGCAGTACTTC. It translates to CASSLQGSSYEQYF.

The chain recombines TRBV27 with TRBJ2-7, with a weak D call TRBD2 (5 bases). Looked up from germline, CDR1 is MNHEY and CDR2 is SMNVEV (reference sequence). The V and J ends lost 2 bases and 0 bases respectively, with 11 bases between them. The CDR3 covers 15 residues. The CDR3 spells CASSLGLESSYEQYF. The CDR3 nucleotides are TGTGCCAGCAGTTTAGGACTGGAGAGCTCCTACGAGCAGTACTTC.

This clonotype was seen repeatedly, ten times or more. The V gene is TRBV6-5, the J gene TRBJ2-5; 7 bases agree with TRBD1. The CDR3 has 15 amino acids. Per the germline V gene, CDR1 is MNHEY and CDR2 is SVGAGI. The ends lost 4 bases at V and 5 bases at J; junction bases unmatched: 10. The CDR3 spells CASSSRTGSSETQYF. In nucleotides, the CDR3 is TGTGCCAGCAGTTCCCGGACAGGTTCCTCTGAGACCCAGTACTTC.

The sample holds many counts of this clonotype. The chain joins TRBV7-9 to TRBJ1-1, with D tentatively TRBD1 (6 bases). The CDR3 runs to 13 residues. Deletions cut 3 bases from V and 8 bases from J, with 13 bases between. Germline values: CDR1 SEHNR, CDR2 FQNEAQ (reference sequence). CDR3 sequence (DNA): TGTGCCAGCAGCTTGGGGCGCCAGGGGGAAGCTTTCTTT. Translated, it gives CASSLGRQGEAFF.

This clonotype has a count of ten or more. This rearrangement joins TRBV12-3 or TRBV12-4 to TRBJ1-5; TRBD1 agrees at 7 bases. The CDR3 sequence is 15 residues long. With V trimmed by 3 bases and J by 3 bases, 5 bases remained unmatched. CDR3 in DNA: TGTGCCAGCAGTTTCTCAGACAGGGTCAATCAGCCCCAGCATTTT. Residues: CASSFSDRVNQPQHF.

This clonotype was picked up many times. The chain couples TRBV7-2 to TRBJ2-3; maybe TRBD2 (6 bases). CDR1 and CDR2 (germline): SGHTA, FQGNSA. The CDR3 is 15 residues long. The germline V and J ends were trimmed by 3 bases and 6 bases, with 16 bases remaining between them. The CDR3 sequence is CASSFGVGGRDTQYF. The CDR3 DNA is TGTGCCAGCAGCTTCGGGGTGGGAGGCAGGGATACGCAGTATTTT. The full variable domain, rest sourced from reference TRBV7-2 and TRBJ2-3, is GAGVSQSPSNKVTEKGKDVELRCDPISGHTALYWYRQSLGQGLEFLIYFQGNSAPDKSGLPSDRFSAERTGGSVSTLTIQRTQQEDSAVYLCASSFGVGGRDTQYFGPGTRLTVL.

This CDR3 is CASSVGSGAGEEQFF. CDR3 DNA: TGTGCCAGCAGCGTTGGGAGTGGGGCGGGAGAGGAGCAGTTCTTC. The chain couples TRBV9 to TRBJ2-1; 7 nucleotides match TRBD2. This CDR3 is 15 amino acids long. Looked up from germline, CDR1 is SGDLS and CDR2 is YYNGEE. V was clipped by 2 bases and J by 10 bases; unmatched bases: 12.

This clonotype came up many times. The chain joins TRBV7-2 to TRBJ1-3, with D perhaps matching TRBD1 (5 bases). The germline V gene has CDR1 SGHTA and CDR2 FQGNSA. The CDR3 is made up of 14 amino acids. Trimming shortened V by 0 bases and J by 4 bases, and 7 bases separated the two germline ends. The CDR3 coding sequence is TGTGCCAGCAGCTTAGCGGGGGGGGGAAACACCATATATTTT. Encoded protein: CASSLAGGGNTIYF.

Only a few counts were recorded for this clonotype. This chain's CDR3 is CSVDRDRGRGGYTF. CDR3 DNA sequence: TGCAGCGTTGATAGGGACAGGGGGCGAGGTGGCTACACCTTC. V gene TRBV29-1 combines with J gene TRBJ1-2, with 12 bases aligning to TRBD1. V gave up 3 bases and J gave up 7 bases; unmatched junction bases: 6. This CDR3 is built from 14 residues. Germline V gene lookup returns CDR1 SQVTM and CDR2 ANQGSEA. Full variable domain (missing parts from reference TRBV29-1 and TRBJ1-2): SAVISQKPSRDICQRGTSLTIQCQVDSQVTMMFWYRQQPGQSLTLIATANQGSEATYESGFVIDKFPISRPNLTFSTLTVSNMSPEDSSIYLCSVDRDRGRGGYTFGSGTRLTVV.

This clonotype was seen ten or more times. The chain recombines TRBV7-9 with TRBJ2-1, with unresolved D. The length of the CDR3 is 17 residues. The germline V gene has CDR1 SEHNR and CDR2 FQNEAQ (reference sequence). V was clipped by 5 bases and J by 4 bases, with 21 bases between them. Here the CDR3 DNA reads TGTGCCAGCAGCCATCCTAATAGTCCTGAAGGGTACAATGAGCAGTTCTTC. Translating it yields CASSHPNSPEGYNEQFF.

This clonotype was detected ten times or more. The chain combines TRBV6-5 with TRBJ2-1; tentatively, D is TRBD1 (5 bases). CDR3 length: 16 residues. Germline V gives CDR1 MNHEY, CDR2 SVGAGI. Trimming shortened V by 4 bases and J by 5 bases, and 18 bases separated the two germline ends. CDR3 in amino acids: CASSLSTGAWNNEQFF. The CDR3 DNA sequence: TGTGCCAGCAGTTTATCAACAGGTGCATGGAACAATGAGCAGTTCTTC.